The 2 T cell receptor beta chains listed next were all sequenced from one sample in a study of T cells in women clearing cervical HPV infection (dated by TCRdb to 2017 to 2018). The library relied on the immunoSEQ multiplex PCR assay. What TCRdb holds here is the immuneACCESS table cut down to in-frame rearrangements. Part of the clones is not present; checked against another copy, under half of the missing clones reflect an unresolved V gene, and the others are unexplained. The sample's table covers some 20,000 clones. The ten largest clones represent 5.2% of the sample. Specimen: blood buffy coat. The receptor set was obtained from a woman between 18 and 75 years old with a cervical HPV16 infection that either progressed to CIN3+ or cleared (not recorded which).

Regarding this clone: The observed sequence ends 3 residues before the CDR3 terminus, with the missing tail filled in from the germline J gene. The chain recombines TRBV4-2 with TRBJ1-2, with 7 bases identical to TRBD1. This CDR3 region has 15 residues. The germline V gene encodes CDR1 LGHNA and CDR2 YNFKEQ. With 4 bases clipped from V and 0 bases from J, the junction kept 5 bases outside the gene matches. The sequenced part of the CDR3 DNA is TGTGCCAGCAGCCTGGTTGGACAGGCTAACTATGGC. It codes for CASSLVGQANYG. The complete CDR3 protein is CASSLVGQANYGYTF.

In regard to this clone: The read ends 3 residues early relative to the CDR3; the germline J gene fills the gap. The rearrangement links TRBV6-2 or TRBV6-3 to TRBJ2-2; D may be TRBD1 (5 bases). CDR1 is MNHEY, CDR2 SVGEGT, per germline. This CDR3 region has 13 residues. The part of the CDR3 DNA that was read is TGTGCCAGCAGTTTCGCTGGGGCCAACGTG. Protein product: CASSFAGANV. The full-length CDR3 reads as CASSFAGANVLFF.